The T cell receptor beta chain under discussion was sequenced for a study of blood T cell repertoires in COVID-19. Across the whole study: Specimens from acute and convalescent COVID-19 originated in the United States, Italy and Spain.

Germline V lookup: CDR1 LGHDT, CDR2 YNNKEL (reference sequence). The CDR3 is 17 residues long. Trimming took 4 bases from V and 4 from J; bases not matched to a gene: 6. Under the authors' procedure: Reference gene primer amplification gave nucleated cell count estimates. Using immunoSEQ multiplex PCR, the repertoire was profiled, and TCRdb retains in-frame clones only, with some absent. V and J calls and clone size are copied from that table; D and trimming were computed from the DNA. Of hundreds of thousands of clones listed, about 80% are singletons. Specimen: peripheral blood. This receptor was identified in an older man with acute or convalescent COVID-19. V is TRBV3-1 (or the pseudogene TRBV3-2) and J is TRBJ2-1; TRBD2 agrees at 14 bases. CDR3 coding DNA: TGTGCCAGCAGCCGGAGGACTAGCGGGGGGATTTACAATGAGCAGTTCTTC. Its translation is CASSRRTSGGIYNEQFF.